These T cell receptor beta chains were read from a single sample in a study of T cell repertoires in cytomegalovirus infection. TCRdb redid the calling of the reads with MiXCR, one entry per CDR3 protein. The table shows 210,000 or so distinct CDR3 sequences, with about 7% occurring only once. Specimen: PBMCs. All receptors come from a human donor in good health (CMV status not recorded). Some clones in this sample may be carry-over from other donors' samples. Each CDR3 is given with its conserved first and last residue. D genes are given only for firm matches. Rows may omit the clone size; those that give it use once, few, many or a size class.

d_call,j_call,v_call,clone_size,cdr3_nt,cdr3_aa
.,TRBJ1-2,TRBV4-1,many,TGCGCCAGCAGCCAAGCAGGGCCCTATGGCTACACCTTC,CASSQAGPYGYTF
TRBD1,TRBJ1-2,TRBV6-5,many,TGTGCCAGCAGTTACTATGACGGACAGGAGCTCTATGGCTACACCTTC,CASSYYDGQELYGYTF
TRBD1,TRBJ2-4,TRBV9,.,TGTGCCGGCAGCGCGCGGGACAGGAGGGTGTTGGGAGCCAAAAACATTCAGTACTTC,CAGSARDRRVLGAKNIQYF
.,TRBJ2-2,TRBV11-3,many,TGTGCCAGTGGGGGCGGCCCGAACACCGGGGAGCTGTTTTTT,CASGGGPNTGELFF
.,TRBJ2-1,TRBV19,many,TGTGCCACCGCCCCTCGGGGACACAATGAGCAGTTCTTC,CATAPRGHNEQFF
.,TRBJ1-5,TRBV7-9,many,TGTGCCAGCAGCTTTAGTTCGGGGGCAGGGCAGCCCCAGCATTTT,CASSFSSGAGQPQHF
TRBD1,TRBJ1-6,TRBV5-6,many,TGTGCCAGCAGCTTGTACGGACAGGGGGATTCACCCCTCCACTTT,CASSLYGQGDSPLHF
.,TRBJ2-3,TRBV11-3,many,TGTGCCAGCAGCTCACCAAAGGACGGGCGAGATACGCAGTATTTT,CASSSPKDGRDTQYF
.,TRBJ2-1,TRBV7-2,once,TGTGCCAGCAGCTGGACTGCAGGGAATGAGCAGTTCTTC,CASSWTAGNEQFF
.,TRBJ1-1,TRBV7-9,many,TGTGCCAGCAGCTTACTCTCGATGGCTGAAGCTTTCTTT,CASSLLSMAEAFF
.,TRBJ1-1,TRBV29-1,many,TGCAGCGTTGAAGAAGGCCGAGGGACTGAAGCTTTCTTT,CSVEEGRGTEAFF
.,TRBJ1-1,TRBV29-1,many,TGCAGCGTTGAAAGGACAGTAAGAGTTGAAGCTTTCTTT,CSVERTVRVEAFF
.,TRBJ1-6,TRBV20-1,many,TGCAGTGCTAGAGTAGGCAGGGACTCACCCCTCCACTTT,CSARVGRDSPLHF
.,TRBJ1-1,TRBV5-1,many,TGCGCCAGCAGCTTTAACAGAGACACTGAAGCTTTCTTT,CASSFNRDTEAFF
.,TRBJ1-3,TRBV6-1,many,TGTGCCAGCAGGCCCCGAGGGGGTATCTCTGGAAACACCATATATTTT,CASRPRGGISGNTIYF
.,TRBJ2-5,TRBV15,many,TGTGCCACCAGCAGAGATCATGGCCAAGAGACCCAGTACTTC,CATSRDHGQETQYF
.,TRBJ2-7,TRBV29-1,many,TGCAGCGCCGGGACGGGGAATCCCTCCTACGAGCAGTACTTC,CSAGTGNPSYEQYF
TRBD2,TRBJ2-1,TRBV12-3/TRBV12-4,many,TGTGCCAGCAAAGGGACTAGCGGGGGGTACAATGAGCAGTTCTTC,CASKGTSGGYNEQFF
.,TRBJ2-7,TRBV5-1,many,TGCGCCAGCAGCTTGGTCCAGGCCTCTACTGAGCAGTACTTC,CASSLVQASTEQYF
TRBD2,TRBJ2-5,TRBV11-1,.,TGTGCCAGCAGCAAACGGACTAGCAGGGAGACCCAGTACTTC,CASSKRTSRETQYF
.,TRBJ1-5,TRBV30,.,TGTGCCTGGGGGGAACAGGGTCGGAATCAGCCCCAGCATTTT,CAWGEQGRNQPQHF
TRBD2,TRBJ2-1,TRBV2,many,TGTGCCAGCAGATTTTCTAGCGGGGGGGCGGCTGAGCAGTTCTTC,CASRFSSGGAAEQFF
TRBD2,TRBJ2-3,TRBV20-1,many,TGCAGTGCTAGACCACCGGGACTAGCGGGGTTCACAGATACGCAGTATTTT,CSARPPGLAGFTDTQYF
.,TRBJ2-6,TRBV6-2/TRBV6-3,many,TGTGCCAGCAGTTACAACTCTGGGGCCAACGTCCTGACTTTC,CASSYNSGANVLTF
.,TRBJ2-3,TRBV9,.,TGTGCCAGCAGCGCAACAGGGACACCCACAGATACGCAGTATTTT,CASSATGTPTDTQYF
.,TRBJ1-2,TRBV2,many,TGTGCCAGCAGTGAAATTGTAGGGATCTATGGCTACACCTTC,CASSEIVGIYGYTF
.,TRBJ2-5,TRBV14,.,TGTGCCAGCAGCCAACTCCGGGGGTTAGAGACCCAGTACTTC,CASSQLRGLETQYF
.,TRBJ1-5,TRBV7-6,many,TGTGCCAGCAGCTTAATAAGAGACCAGCCCCAGCATTTT,CASSLIRDQPQHF
TRBD2,TRBJ2-7,TRBV7-6,.,TGTGCCAGCAGCCCCCGACTAGCGGGGGTTGAGCCGTACTTC,CASSPRLAGVEPYF
TRBD1,TRBJ2-5,TRBV18,many,TGTGCCAGCTCACCGACCGGGACAGGGGGGGAGACCCAGTACTTC,CASSPTGTGGETQYF
TRBD1,TRBJ2-3,TRBV15,many,TGTGCCACCAGCACTCCGGGCCCAACAGGGGTAGTTTTTACAGATACGCAGTATTTT,CATSTPGPTGVVFTDTQYF
.,TRBJ1-1,TRBV12-3/TRBV12-4,many,TGTGCCAGCAGCACAGGATGGAACACTGAAGCTTTCTTT,CASSTGWNTEAFF
TRBD2,TRBJ2-1,TRBV7-8,.,TGTGCCAGCAGCTTAGGGACTAGCCTGCAGAATGAGCAGTTCTTC,CASSLGTSLQNEQFF
TRBD2,TRBJ2-3,TRBV6-2/TRBV6-3,many,TGTGCCAGCAGTTACAGCGGGGGAGCTAGCACAGATACGCAGTATTTT,CASSYSGGASTDTQYF
.,TRBJ2-5,TRBV7-6,few,TGTGCCAGCAGCATCCCGGTGATAGGCGGGGACCAAGAGACCCAGTACTTC,CASSIPVIGGDQETQYF
TRBD2,TRBJ2-7,TRBV20-1,.,TGCAGTGCTAGCGGGGGGGCAACCTACGAGCAGTACTTC,CSASGGATYEQYF
.,TRBJ1-1,TRBV7-9,many,TGTGCCAGCAGCTTAGATTCGGGCACTGAAGCTTTCTTT,CASSLDSGTEAFF
.,TRBJ2-5,TRBV6-2/TRBV6-3,many,TGTGCCAGCAGCCCCGCCCAAGAGACCCAGTACTTC,CASSPAQETQYF
TRBD1,TRBJ2-5,TRBV20-1,many,TGCAGTGCCATGGCAGGGGGCGCAGAGACCCAGTACTTC,CSAMAGGAETQYF
TRBD2,TRBJ2-3,TRBV7-2,many,TGTGCCAGCAGCTTGTTGGGGGGGATCACAGATACGCAGTATTTT,CASSLLGGITDTQYF
.,TRBJ2-5,TRBV6-2/TRBV6-3,many,TGTGCCAGCAGTTACTCGCTAGTGGAGACCCAGTACTTC,CASSYSLVETQYF
TRBD1,TRBJ1-5,TRBV2,many,TGTGCCAGCAGTGACTACAGGGGGTATCAGCCCCAGCATTTT,CASSDYRGYQPQHF
TRBD1,TRBJ1-1,TRBV30,few,TGTGCCTGGACTCCGGGACAGGGAACTTTCTTT,CAWTPGQGTFF
TRBD1,TRBJ2-7,TRBV20-1,many,TGCAGTGCTCGTTCCCGGACAGGGTTCTCCTACGAGCAGTACTTC,CSARSRTGFSYEQYF
.,TRBJ1-3,TRBV27,.,TGTGCCAGCAGTCCCTCCCCATTTTTCTCTGGAAACACCATATATTTT,CASSPSPFFSGNTIYF
TRBD2,TRBJ2-1,TRBV3-1,.,TGTGCCAGCAGCCAAGTCGCGGGGGGGCCATACAATGAGCAGTTCTTC,CASSQVAGGPYNEQFF
.,TRBJ2-5,TRBV11-3,many,TGTGCCAGCAGTAATGGGGCAGGTTTAAAGACCCAGTACTTC,CASSNGAGLKTQYF
TRBD2,TRBJ2-1,TRBV29-1,many,TGCAGCGTTCCGGGACTAGCGGGGGCAGCCTACAATGAGCAGTTCTTC,CSVPGLAGAAYNEQFF
.,TRBJ2-5,TRBV19,many,TGTGCCAGTACGAAGGGGCCGCAGGGCCAAGAGACCCAGTACTTC,CASTKGPQGQETQYF
.,TRBJ1-4,TRBV5-4,many,TGTGCCAGCAGTCTCGGAGGGGCTGCGGAAAAACTGTTTTTT,CASSLGGAAEKLFF
TRBD1,TRBJ2-2,TRBV6-2/TRBV6-3,few,TGTGCCAGCAGGATAGGGGGCGCGGGCACCGGGGAGCTGTTTTTT,CASRIGGAGTGELFF
.,TRBJ1-2,TRBV7-2,many,TGTGCCAGCAGCCGGGACGGGACTAACTATGGCTACACCTTC,CASSRDGTNYGYTF
.,TRBJ1-4,TRBV29-1,many,TGCAGCGTTGAAACCCCTAATGAAAAACTGTTTTTT,CSVETPNEKLFF
.,TRBJ2-5,TRBV20-1,many,TGCAGTGCCATACCATATGGACAGTCACCCCAAGAGACCCAGTACTTC,CSAIPYGQSPQETQYF